Sequencing of this T cell receptor (beta chain) was carried out in a study of T cell repertoires in cytomegalovirus infection (dated by TCRdb to the late 2010s). Turning to the overall study: Because public TCR beta signatures pointed to carriage of CMV infection together with the matching HLA type, the HLA type of each donor mattered for the analysis. Findings and caveats that apply to the study as a whole: In both this cohort and an independent cohort of 352 donors, the cumulative frequency of public TCR beta family members distinguished carriers of CMV infection plus the relevant HLA type. The ex vivo response was dominated by HLA-C-restricted CMV-specific TCR beta clonotypes, which also provided the single most frequent clonotype in two of eight donors.

Reads for this sample came from an Illumina HiSeq 1500. TCRdb trimmed public reads at Q25 via fastp, called clones via MiXCR and kept in-frame beta chains. Rows with a matching CDR3 protein are joined into one entry that keeps the most common DNA and genes. For this sample there are hundreds of thousands of distinct CDR3 sequences; approximately 6.7% appear just once. The ten largest clones add up to around 6.5% of the sample. The sample holds many counts of this clonotype. This clone's antigen is unknown. Base qualities were left out, and no much larger clone turns up one base away. Sequencing was performed on PBMCs. The receptor was derived from a human donor in good health (CMV status not recorded). Some clones in this sample may be carry-over from other donors' samples.

The nucleotide sequence reads TGTGCCAGCATTCGGACAGTGAACACTGAAGCTTTCTTT. This translates into CASIRTVNTEAFF. This chain is built from TRBV2 and TRBJ1-1; the best D guess is TRBD1, with 6 bases matching. Spanning cysteine to phenylalanine, the CDR3 consists of 13 amino acids. The read is trimmed to its CDR3 DNA, 39 bases read in frame from base 1. Trimming takes 7 bases from V and 0 bases from J, and the germline ends sit 9 bases apart. Based on the germline V gene, the CDR1 and CDR2 sequences are SNHLY and FYNNEI.